This entry lists 19 T cell receptor beta chains sequenced from one sample in a study of blood T cells in healthy people across ages. PCR was performed a second time for 7 to 11 cycles using a sample-barcoded 5' primer and a J-beta primer mix. Via MiXCR, TCRdb re-called the 5' RACE reads, giving one row per CDR3 protein. Of 1.4 million or so distinct CDR3 sequences detected, 40% to 45% appear once; the ten largest clones hold 4%. Sequencing input: blood. The receptors derive from a woman between 18 and 29 years old in good health.

This clonotype was found once. CDR3 residues: CASIGGLTEAFF. The CDR3 bases are TGTGCCAGCATAGGTGGATTGACTGAAGCTTTCTTT. The chain recombines TRBV12-3 or TRBV12-4 with TRBJ1-1; D remains ambiguous. V lost 7 bases, J lost 5 bases, and 11 bases lay in between. CDR3 length equals 12 residues.

The table lists this clonotype with a few counts. The chain has TRBV27 and TRBJ2-3; D possibly corresponds to TRBD1 (5 bases). CDR3 length equals 15 residues. Germline CDR1 is MNHEY and CDR2 is SMNVEV (reference sequence). V was clipped by 1 base and J by 2 bases, with 10 bases between them. The CDR3 region has the DNA TGTGCCAGCAGTTTATATCAGGGTTCCACAGATACGCAGTATTTT. Its protein is CASSLYQGSTDTQYF.

The chain couples TRBV27 to TRBJ2-1; D might be TRBD2 (5 bases). The CDR3 runs 16 residues. Germline CDR1 is MNHEY and CDR2 is SMNVEV (reference sequence). V lost 0 bases, J lost 3 bases, and 12 bases lay in between. The CDR3 bases are TGTGCCAGCAGTTTATCTGGCAGGACTTTCTACAATGAGCAGTTCTTC. Amino acid sequence: CASSLSGRTFYNEQFF.

This clonotype has just one count. This chain connects TRBV14 to TRBJ2-3; D is uncertain. The CDR3 length is 13 residues. V was pared by 3 bases and J by 5 bases, with 9 bases between. Germline lookup yields CDR1 SGHDN and CDR2 FVKESK. The CDR3 here is CASSHDLGDTQYF. Here the CDR3 DNA reads TGTGCCAGCAGCCACGATCTAGGAGATACGCAGTATTTT. The full variable domain, in which reference TRBV14 and TRBJ2-3 provide the parts outside the CDR3, is EAGVTQFPSHSVIEKGQTVTLRCDPISGHDNLYWYRRVMGKEIKFLLHFVKESKQDESGMPNNRFLAERTGGTYSTLKVQPAELEDSGVYFCASSHDLGDTQYFGPGTRLTVL.

This clonotype was counted a few times. The chain joins TRBV6-1 to TRBJ1-2, with 8 bases that match TRBD1. CDR1 and CDR2 (germline): MNHNS, SASEGT. J lost 2 bases, V lost 3 bases, and 5 bases had no gene match. The CDR3 loop spans 15 amino acids. In DNA, the CDR3 is TGTGCCAGCAGTGAGATTTGGACAGGGAACTATGGCTACACCTTC. This sequence encodes CASSEIWTGNYGYTF.

This clonotype was found once. The chain couples TRBV20-1 to TRBJ2-3; D unresolved. Trimming took off 5 bases at V and 2 bases at J, with 17 bases between the two ends. Germline CDR1 reads DFQATT; CDR2 reads SNEGSKA (reference sequence). This CDR3 is 15 amino acids long. The CDR3, as DNA: TGCAGTGCTCGACCTTATGTAGCTGCCACAGATACGCAGTATTTT. The encoded protein is CSARPYVAATDTQYF.

This clonotype has a handful of counts. This rearrangement joins TRBV6-2 or TRBV6-3 to TRBJ1-6; TRBD1 aligns across 7 bases. Germline lookup yields CDR1 MNHEY and CDR2 SVGEGT. The CDR3 is made up of 11 amino acids. V shed 6 bases, J shed 15 bases, and the junction held 5 bases outside the gene matches. The CDR3 region is CASRTGQLLHF. As DNA, the CDR3 is TGTGCCAGCAGGACGGGACAGCTCCTCCACTTT.

The chain recombines TRBV21-1 with TRBJ2-7; TRBD2 reflects the table's D call only, with no check against the DNA. TRBV21-1 is a documented pseudogene. The CDR3 extends over 15 amino acids. CDR3 DNA: TGTGCCAGCAGCAAATTTAGTCAGGGAGGCCACGAGCAGTACTTC. Translated: CASSKFSQGGHEQYF.

This clonotype has just one count. This chain links TRBV5-6 with TRBJ2-4; the match to TRBD2 covers 11 bases. Germline CDR1 reads SGHDT; CDR2 reads YYEEEE. The ends lost 4 bases at V and 0 bases at J; junction bases unmatched: 12. The CDR3 has 19 residues. This CDR3 reads CASSPGLAVLTLAKNIQYF. Here the CDR3 DNA reads TGTGCCAGCAGCCCGGGACTAGCGGTACTTACACTAGCCAAAAACATTCAGTACTTC.

The chain recombines TRBV11-1 with TRBJ2-1; 8 nucleotides agree with TRBD2. The germline V gene has CDR1 SGHAT and CDR2 FQDESV (reference sequence). V gave up 5 bases and J gave up 6 bases; unmatched junction bases: 9. CDR3 length: 15 amino acids. CDR3 sequence (DNA): TGTGCCAGCAGCGCAGACGGGAGGGGTGGCAATGAGCAGTTCTTC. Amino acids: CASSADGRGGNEQFF.

This chain links TRBV3-1 with TRBJ1-1; 8 bases agree with TRBD1. V lost 5 bases, J lost 9 bases, and 17 bases stayed unmatched. The germline CDR1 and CDR2 sequences are LGHDT and YNNKEL (reference sequence). The CDR3 loop spans 16 amino acids. The CDR3 loop is CASSNSGTGILLKAFF. The CDR3 coding sequence is TGTGCCAGCAGCAATTCCGGGACAGGCATCCTTTTAAAAGCTTTCTTT.

This chain joins TRBV29-1 and TRBJ1-3; tentatively, D is TRBD1 (5 bases). Germline V CDR1 and CDR2: SQVTM, ANQGSEA. This CDR3 contains 14 residues. With 4 bases removed from V and 2 bases from J, the gap between germline ends came to 12 bases. The CDR3 nucleotides are TGCAGCGTTGGAGAGTCGGGGCCTGGAAACACCATATATTTT. The encoded protein is CSVGESGPGNTIYF.

This clonotype was seen once. The genes are TRBV20-1 and TRBJ2-7; 7 bases line up with TRBD2. Germline values: CDR1 DFQATT, CDR2 SNEGSKA (reference sequence). CDR3 length: 15 residues. The junction had 8 bases not matched to a gene; V was cut back by 1 base and J by 2 bases. In nucleotides, the CDR3 is TGCAGTGCTAGAGTGGGAGGGACCCCCACCTACGAGCAGTACTTC. Protein sequence: CSARVGGTPTYEQYF.

The chain joins TRBV2 to TRBJ2-7; D uncertain. CDR3 length: 11 amino acids. Germline V gene data show CDR1 as SNHLY and CDR2 as FYNNEI. V shed 7 bases and J shed 3 bases, with 7 bases lying between them. CDR3: CASKDYYEQYF. The DNA of the CDR3 is TGTGCCAGCAAGGATTACTACGAGCAGTACTTC. The full variable domain, in which reference TRBV2 and TRBJ2-7 provide the parts outside the CDR3, is EPEVTQTPSHQVTQMGQEVILRCVPISNHLYFYWYRQILGQKVEFLVSFYNNEISEKSEIFDDQFSVERPDGSNFTLKIRSTKLEDSAMYFCASKDYYEQYFGPGTRLTVT.

This clonotype was seen just once. The chain has TRBV12-3 or TRBV12-4 and TRBJ2-3; maybe TRBD1 (5 bases). The CDR3 runs to 13 residues. Trimming stripped 7 bases from V and 0 bases from J, with 8 bases between. CDR3 protein: CASKQVSTDTQYF. CDR3 nucleotides: TGTGCCAGCAAACAGGTTAGCACAGATACGCAGTATTTT.

This clonotype was detected only once. The V and J genes are TRBV27 and TRBJ2-7, with D perhaps matching TRBD1 (5 bases). CDR1 and CDR2 from the germline V gene are MNHEY and SMNVEV (reference sequence). With 6 bases removed from V and 7 bases from J, the gap between germline ends came to 22 bases. This CDR3 region has 15 residues. The CDR3 nucleotides read TGTGCCAGCAGCGACCCCGGACACAAGCACAATGAGCAGTACTTC. Its translation is CASSDPGHKHNEQYF.

This clonotype has ten or more counts. This chain uses TRBV5-1 with TRBJ2-1; 7 nucleotides match TRBD2. Per the germline V gene, CDR1 is SGHRS and CDR2 is YFSETQ. Germline trimming cut 2 bases from V and 5 bases from J; bases unmatched to any gene: 4. CDR3 length: 14 amino acids. CDR3 loop: CASSLRLADNEQFF. CDR3 DNA sequence: TGCGCCAGCAGCTTAAGGCTAGCGGACAATGAGCAGTTCTTC.

The chain has TRBV20-1 and TRBJ1-2; D gene unclear. CDR1 and CDR2 from the germline V gene are DFQATT and SNEGSKA (reference sequence). The germline V and J ends were trimmed by 6 bases and 13 bases, with 18 bases remaining between them. CDR3 length: 11 residues. The CDR3 DNA follows: TGCAGTGCCGCGGCCGGGCACGAGGTCACCTTC. Its protein product is CSAAAGHEVTF.

This chain links TRBV7-2 with TRBJ2-3; D is ambiguous. There are 12 residues in the CDR3. Trimming removed 3 bases from V and 5 bases from J, with 6 bases in between. The V gene's germline CDR1 is SGHTA and CDR2 FQGNSA. As DNA, the CDR3 is TGTGCCAGCAGCTTTTCTTTAGATACGCAGTATTTT. Translation: CASSFSLDTQYF. Full variable domain (missing parts from reference TRBV7-2 and TRBJ2-3): GAGVSQSPSNKVTEKGKDVELRCDPISGHTALYWYRQSLGQGLEFLIYFQGNSAPDKSGLPSDRFSAERTGGSVSTLTIQRTQQEDSAVYLCASSFSLDTQYFGPGTRLTVL.